The next 2 T cell receptor beta chains were all read from a single sample in a study of CD8+ T cells in alopecia areata. Treatment denoted: oral pan-JAK inhibitor, 5-10 mg twice daily. Extracted from the samples, RNA was reverse transcribed into cDNA to serve as the sequencing template. The data were produced by immunoSEQ multiplex PCR, yet TCRdb's version contains in-frame clones alone and is incomplete. This table has roughly 200,000 clones, around 50% appearing once. The material was CD8+ T cells sorted from blood, obtained at week 24, from a patient treated with tofacitinib. These receptors were taken from a human donor with alopecia areata.

The chain employs TRBV5-1 and TRBJ2-7; D is unresolved. The CDR3 contains 16 residues. Germline lookup yields CDR1 SGHRS and CDR2 YFSETQ. Trimming left V 2 bases short and J 0 bases short, with 15 bases between. The CDR3 DNA follows: TGCGCCAGCAGCTTCTCTGTCGGCTCTAGCTCCTACGAGCAGTACTTC. The encoded protein is CASSFSVGSSSYEQYF.

The chain couples TRBV30 to TRBJ1-1; possibly TRBD1 for D (6 bases). Trimming took off 7 bases at V and 0 bases at J, with 9 bases between the two ends. Germline V CDR1 and CDR2: GTSNPN, SVGIG (reference sequence). CDR3 length equals 12 residues. The CDR3 region is CASDRLNTEAFF. The DNA of the CDR3 is TGTGCCTCCGACAGGCTGAACACTGAAGCTTTCTTT.